This T cell receptor beta chain stems from a study of blood T cells in healthy people across ages. V gave up 3 bases and J gave up 0 bases, with 10 bases separating them. The CDR3 consists of 15 residues. Per germline, CDR1 MNHNS and CDR2 SASEGT. A sample-barcoded 5' primer and a J-beta primer mix were used in a second PCR of roughly 6 to 12 cycles. TCRdb used MiXCR to reprocess the 5' RACE reads, holding one entry per CDR3 protein. The repertoire consists of approximately 790,000 distinct CDR3 sequences, with around 68% occurring once and the leading ten covering about 30%. Source material: blood. The chain carries TRBV6-1 and TRBJ2-3, with TRBD2 as a possible D gene (5 bases). This receptor was taken from a man aged 25-45 years in good health. The CDR3 here is CASSDGGLSTDTQYF. The CDR3, as DNA: TGTGCCAGCAGTGATGGCGGGCTTAGCACAGATACGCAGTATTTT.